The TCR beta chain under discussion was sequenced for a study of blood T cell repertoires in COVID-19. Whole-study context: Samples taken during acute and convalescent COVID-19 were collected in the United States, Italy and Spain. Sources were T cells, B-cell-depleted T cells, or PBMCs; the material itself was cDNA or gDNA.

Original processing methods: Using reference gene primer amplification, nucleated cell counts were estimated. Generated by immunoSEQ multiplex PCR, the TCRdb table keeps only in-frame clones and is missing some. Clone size and the V and J calls come from that table; the DNA yielded D and trimming. The data contain over 40,000 clones, roughly 89% of them singletons. The CDR3 covers 16 residues. V shed 0 bases and J 4 bases; nucleotides not matched to a gene: 8. Germline V gives CDR1 SGHKS, CDR2 YYEKEE (reference sequence). V usage is TRBV5-5 and J usage is TRBJ1-2; 8 nucleotides line up with TRBD1. The sequencing sample was made of peripheral blood. This receptor was identified in an older man with acute or convalescent COVID-19. CDR3 nucleotides: TGTGCCAGCAGCTTGGCCGTGTTAACAGGGGGCTATGGCTACACCTTC. Translating gives CASSLAVLTGGYGYTF.